This TCR beta chain is drawn from a study of blood T cell repertoires in COVID-19. The V end was cut by 8 bases, the J end by 1 base, with 11 bases between. In germline, CDR1 is MNHEY, CDR2 SVGAGI. The CDR3 loop spans 13 amino acids. In the authors' workflow: It was from reference gene primer amplification that nucleated cell counts were estimated. The protocol was immunoSEQ multiplex PCR, while the TCRdb copy is restricted to in-frame clones and leaves out a portion. D and trimming come from the DNA, and the V and J calls and clone size come from that table. There are about 62,000 clones in the sample; around 86% occur only once, and approximately 0.93% lies in the top ten.

The sample comprised peripheral blood. The sequence was collected from a man aged 70 or older with acute or convalescent COVID-19. This chain links TRBV6-5 with TRBJ2-5; tentatively, D is TRBD1 (5 bases). DNA for the CDR3: TGTGCCAGCGTCTGGGGCCTCCAAGAGACCCAGTACTTC. Its protein is CASVWGLQETQYF.